The rows below give T cell receptor beta chains drawn from one sample of a study of metastatic and nonmetastatic thyroid tumors. Using MiXCR, TCRdb reanalyzed the PCR reads. Of 60,000 or so clones listed, roughly 30% are singletons. The specimen sequenced was blood. The source of these receptors is a female donor with papillary thyroid cancer or a benign thyroid nodule (not recorded which). Some clones in this sample may be carry-over from other donors' samples. The CDR3 runs from the conserved cysteine through the conserved F or W. The D gene is left open where the match is weak. Clone size, where shown, is once, few, many, or a class for clones that have expanded.

TRBJ2-5	TRBV11-2	TRBD1	-	CASQGEETQYF	TGTGCCAGCCAGGGGGAAGAGACCCAGTACTTC
TRBJ1-5	TRBV20-1	-	many	CSAPTGPGQPQHF	TGCAGTGCCCCCACAGGGCCCGGTCAGCCCCAGCATTTT
TRBJ2-2	TRBV25-1	-	medium-sized	CASNRDVGGGELFF	TGTGCCAGCAACCGGGACGTCGGGGGCGGGGAGCTGTTTTTT
TRBJ2-7	TRBV6-6	-	-	CASSYNRQAHEQYF	TGTGCCAGCAGTTACAACAGACAGGCCCACGAGCAGTACTTC
TRBJ1-2	TRBV20-1	-	-	CSARLRAGGYTF	TGCAGTGCTAGGTTGCGGGCTGGCGGCTACACCTTC
TRBJ2-7	TRBV7-2	-	-	CASSLGLGSYEQYF	TGTGCCAGCAGCCTCGGGCTCGGCTCCTACGAGCAGTACTTC
TRBJ2-1	TRBV27	TRBD2	-	CASSLRTSGRGNEQFF	TGTGCCAGCAGTCTCCGGACTAGCGGGAGAGGCAATGAGCAGTTCTTC
TRBJ2-7	TRBV4-3	-	-	CASSQVAGSNYEQYF	TGCGCCAGCAGCCAAGTGGCGGGGTCCAACTACGAGCAGTACTTC
TRBJ1-1	TRBV5-1	-	-	CASRTELNTEAFF	TGCGCCAGCCGGACAGAATTGAACACTGAAGCTTTCTTT
TRBJ2-2	TRBV7-8	-	-	CASSDIQGNTGELFF	TGTGCCAGCAGCGATATACAGGGGAACACCGGGGAGCTGTTTTTT
TRBJ2-1	TRBV20-1	TRBD2	-	CSAVESSGAYNEQFF	TGCAGTGCCGTAGAGTCTAGCGGAGCCTACAATGAGCAGTTCTTC
TRBJ1-2	TRBV11-2	TRBD1	-	CASRSGTGGDYTF	TGTGCCAGCAGATCCGGGACAGGGGGCGACTACACCTTC
TRBJ2-7	TRBV4-2	TRBD1	-	CASSLTGTGEYEQYF	TGTGCCAGCAGCCTGACCGGGACAGGGGAATACGAGCAGTACTTC
TRBJ1-2	TRBV7-2	-	-	CASSGAKWDGINYGYTF	TGTGCCAGCAGCGGAGCGAAATGGGACGGGATTAACTATGGCTACACCTTC
TRBJ1-1	TRBV6-2/TRBV6-3	-	-	CVSSYGSMSEAFF	TGTGTCAGCAGTTACGGCAGTATGTCTGAAGCTTTCTTT
TRBJ1-1	TRBV19	-	-	CASSMSRGTEAFF	TGTGCCAGTAGTATGTCTAGGGGCACTGAAGCTTTCTTT
TRBJ1-1	TRBV6-1	-	medium-sized	CASPNLAQPNTEAFF	TGTGCCAGTCCGAACTTGGCACAACCGAACACTGAAGCTTTCTTT
TRBJ2-2	TRBV7-3	TRBD2	-	CASSSRGGGTGELFF	TGTGCCAGCAGCTCTCGGGGCGGGGGCACCGGGGAGCTGTTTTTT
TRBJ2-1	TRBV6-2/TRBV6-3	-	medium-sized	CASSYFSRSSYNEQFF	TGTGCCAGCAGTTATTTTTCGCGAAGCTCCTACAATGAGCAGTTCTTC
TRBJ2-4	TRBV12-3/TRBV12-4	-	medium-sized	CASRPNRVGGQNIQYF	TGTGCCAGCAGGCCCAACCGAGTGGGCGGGCAAAACATTCAGTACTTC
TRBJ2-1	TRBV20-1	-	-	CSATQLDFLGNEQFF	TGCAGTGCCACTCAGCTGGACTTCCTGGGAAATGAGCAGTTCTTC
TRBJ2-7	TRBV7-3	TRBD2	many	CASSPGLAADEQYF	TGTGCCAGCAGCCCGGGACTAGCCGCGGACGAGCAGTACTTC
TRBJ2-2	TRBV28	TRBD1	-	CASSSGQGIGNTGELFF	TGTGCCAGCAGCTCGGGACAGGGCATAGGGAACACCGGGGAGCTGTTTTTT
TRBJ2-7	TRBV7-8	TRBD2	-	CASSLEAGVYEQYF	TGTGCCAGCAGCTTAGAAGCGGGAGTATACGAGCAGTACTTC
TRBJ2-5	TRBV28	TRBD2	-	CASTLKRGWRETQYF	TGTGCCAGCACTTTAAAGCGGGGGTGGAGAGAGACCCAGTACTTC
TRBJ1-6	TRBV2	-	-	CASSAAGSANSPLHF	TGTGCCAGCAGTGCGGCAGGGAGTGCAAATTCACCCCTCCACTTT
TRBJ2-7	TRBV4-3	-	-	CASSQALDYPYEQYF	TGCGCCAGCAGCCAAGCTTTGGACTATCCCTACGAGCAGTACTTC
TRBJ2-1	TRBV6-1	-	few	CASRVGSYNEQFF	TGTGCCAGCAGAGTGGGCTCCTACAATGAGCAGTTCTTC
TRBJ1-2	TRBV28	-	few	CASSQGDYGYTF	TGTGCCAGCAGTCAGGGAGACTATGGCTACACCTTC
TRBJ1-2	TRBV7-2	-	-	CASSLAVVGITNYGYTF	TGTGCCAGCAGCTTAGCGGTTGTTGGGATTACTAACTATGGCTACACCTTC
TRBJ2-2	TRBV5-1	TRBD1	-	CASSLPRTGTGELFF	TGCGCCAGCAGTTTACCGAGGACAGGCACCGGGGAGCTGTTTTTT
TRBJ1-1	TRBV7-2	-	few	CASSLWGARTEAFF	TGTGCCAGCAGCTTATGGGGGGCGAGGACTGAAGCTTTCTTT
TRBJ2-3	TRBV2	-	-	CASRSDGAGSATQYF	TGTGCCAGCAGGTCCGACGGGGCAGGGTCAGCTACGCAGTATTTT
TRBJ2-7	TRBV20-1	-	few	CSARGAGTAGEQYF	TGCAGTGCTAGAGGAGCCGGGACTGCGGGGGAGCAGTACTTC
TRBJ2-7	TRBV5-6	TRBD1	-	CASSSTGGEGTYEQYF	TGTGCCAGCAGCTCCACAGGGGGCGAGGGTACCTACGAGCAGTACTTC
TRBJ2-3	TRBV25-1	-	few	CASTSGPGAEDTQYF	TGTGCCAGCACATCGGGCCCGGGAGCCGAAGATACGCAGTATTTT
TRBJ1-6	TRBV28	TRBD1	-	CASSLWSPGTGNSPLHF	TGTGCCAGCAGTTTATGGAGCCCCGGGACAGGGAATTCACCCCTCCACTTT
TRBJ1-1	TRBV6-5	-	few	CASINFRGNTEAFF	TGTGCCAGCATTAATTTTAGAGGGAACACTGAAGCTTTCTTT
TRBJ2-1	TRBV11-2	-	-	CASSLRGPGSYNEQFF	TGTGCCAGCAGCTTGAGAGGGCCTGGATCCTACAATGAGCAGTTCTTC